The 24 T cell receptor beta chains listed next were all sequenced from one sample in a study of blood T cell repertoires in COVID-19 (dated by TCRdb to the early 2020s). Libraries were constructed by the immunoSEQ multiplex PCR assay. The source is immuneACCESS, and TCRdb retained only in-frame sequences with V and J called. Part of the clones is not carried over; for the studies checked, unresolved V genes explain less than half of this, and the remainder is unexplained. The sample table lists roughly 100,000 clones, around 86% of them with a count of one. In total, the top ten clones hold 15% of the sample. Sample: peripheral blood. All receptors come from a man between 45 and 60 years old with acute or convalescent COVID-19.

This chain links TRBV11-3 with TRBJ2-7, with 7 nucleotides matching TRBD1. Germline lookup yields CDR1 SGHNT and CDR2 YENEEA. This CDR3 has 13 amino acids. The V gene end was trimmed by 5 bases and the J gene end by 10 bases; junction bases not matched to a gene: 11. CDR3 bases: TGTGCCAGCAGCACGCCATACAGGGGCCGTCAGTACTTC. As protein: CASSTPYRGRQYF.

The CDR3 DNA sequence: TGCGCCAGCAGCTTACTAGCTGGTGCGCGGGGAAGCAATGAGCAGTTCTTC. Its protein product is CASSLLAGARGSNEQFF. The rearrangement joins TRBV5-1 to TRBJ2-1; possibly TRBD2 for D (6 bases). The V gene lost 2 bases and the J gene lost 6 bases, with 21 bases spanning the gap. The CDR3 is 17 amino acids. The germline V gene encodes CDR1 SGHRS and CDR2 YFSETQ. The full variable domain, its missing parts supplied by reference TRBV5-1 and TRBJ2-1, is KAGVTQTPRYLIKTRGQQVTLSCSPISGHRSVSWYQQTPGQGLQFLFEYFSETQRNKGNFPGRFSGRQFSNSRSEMNVSTLELGDSALYLCASSLLAGARGSNEQFFGPGTRLTVL.

This clone came up once. This chain joins TRBV19 and TRBJ1-5; 10 bases align to TRBD1. Germline V gene data show CDR1 as LNHDA and CDR2 as SQIVND (reference sequence). The CDR3 loop spans 14 amino acids. Trimming cost V 5 bases and J 7 bases; bases outside gene matches: 5. CDR3 nucleotides: TGTGCCAGTAGTGACAGGGGGCTAGTCCAGCCCCAGCATTTT. Its translation is CASSDRGLVQPQHF. Supplemented by reference TRBV19 and TRBJ1-5, the full variable domain reads DGGITQSPKYLFRKEGQNVTLSCEQNLNHDAMYWYRQDPGQGLRLIYYSQIVNDFQKGDIAEGYSVSREKKESFPLTVTSAQKNPTAFYLCASSDRGLVQPQHFGDGTRLSIL.

V is TRBV27 and J is TRBJ2-2; TRBD2 agrees at 8 bases. The CDR3 has 17 amino acids. Trimming cost V 2 bases and J 3 bases; bases outside gene matches: 8. The germline V gene encodes CDR1 MNHEY and CDR2 SMNVEV (reference sequence). The CDR3 region has the DNA TGTGCCAGCAGTTTACTCGGGAGGGGCAGGGACACCGGGGAGCTGTTTTTT. Its translation: CASSLLGRGRDTGELFF.

The rearrangement uses TRBV7-6 and TRBJ2-3, with TRBD1 matching over 9 bases. This CDR3 spans 17 amino acids. Trimming took 4 bases from V and 7 from J; bases not matched to a gene: 15. In germline, CDR1 is SGHVS, CDR2 FNYEAQ. This CDR3 is CASSSRTGTGNMYTQYF. The CDR3 nucleotides read TGTGCCAGCAGCTCACGGACCGGGACAGGGAATATGTATACGCAGTATTTT.

The gene calls are TRBV3-1 (or the pseudogene TRBV3-2) and TRBJ1-6; no definite D call. Trimming stripped 2 bases from V and 10 bases from J, with 12 bases between. The CDR3 is made up of 14 amino acids. CDR1 is LGHDT, CDR2 YNNKEL, per germline (reference sequence). CDR3 in amino acids: CASSQNGVQSPLHF. DNA for the CDR3: TGTGCCAGCAGCCAAAACGGGGTACAGTCACCCCTCCACTTT.

The chain joins TRBV30 to TRBJ2-7; 9 bases align to TRBD1. The J segment lost 2 bases and the V segment lost 2 bases, leaving 4 bases of the junction unmatched. The length of the CDR3 is 14 residues. Germline loops: CDR1 GTSNPN, CDR2 SVGIG (reference sequence). CDR3 sequence reads: CAWSSGTGPYEQYF. The CDR3 DNA reads TGTGCCTGGAGTTCCGGGACAGGGCCCTACGAGCAGTACTTC.

This rearrangement joins TRBV7-9 to TRBJ2-1; D might be TRBD1 (6 bases). The germline V gene encodes CDR1 SEHNR and CDR2 FQNEAQ (reference sequence). V lost 5 bases, J lost 2 bases, and 16 bases lay in between. The CDR3 is 16 amino acids. The CDR3, as DNA: TGTGCCAGCAGCCTCGGACAGTTCCTAGCCTACAATGAGCAGTTCTTC. Its translation is CASSLGQFLAYNEQFF.

This chain uses TRBV25-1 with TRBJ2-5; the D is unclear. Per germline, CDR1 MGHDK and CDR2 SYGVNS. This CDR3 has 12 residues. V shed 4 bases and J shed 5 bases, with 8 bases lying between them. This chain's CDR3 is CASSGGVETQYF. CDR3 bases: TGTGCCAGCAGTGGTGGAGTGGAGACCCAGTACTTC. Full variable domain (outside the CDR3, taken from reference TRBV25-1 and TRBJ2-5): EADIYQTPRYLVIGTGKKITLECSQTMGHDKMYWYQQDPGMELHLIHYSYGVNSTEKGDLSSESTVSRIRTEHFPLTLESARPSHTSQYLCASSGGVETQYFGPGTRLLVL.

V usage is TRBV2 and J usage is TRBJ1-2, with a tentative D call TRBD1 (6 bases). Germline V CDR1 and CDR2: SNHLY, FYNNEI. This CDR3 comprises 14 residues. V was shortened by 5 bases and J by 4 bases, with 14 bases between the two germline ends. The CDR3 sequence: CASSTQNRAYGYTF. As DNA, the CDR3 is TGTGCCAGCAGTACCCAAAACAGGGCCTATGGCTACACCTTC.

The V call is TRBV7-9, the J call TRBJ1-6; perhaps TRBD1 as D (6 bases). CDR3 length: 14 amino acids. The ends were cut back, 2 bases at V and 10 bases at J, with 12 bases in the middle. CDR1 is SEHNR, CDR2 FQNEAQ, per germline (reference sequence). In DNA form, the CDR3 reads TGTGCCAGCAGCTTACAGGTGGACAGATCACCCCTCCACTTT. As protein: CASSLQVDRSPLHF.

V and J are TRBV5-1 and TRBJ1-4; maybe TRBD1 (5 bases). The germline V gene has CDR1 SGHRS and CDR2 YFSETQ. The CDR3 loop spans 15 amino acids. Trimming took 0 bases from V and 8 from J, leaving 14 bases between them. The CDR3 DNA reads TGCGCCAGCAGCTTGGCGGCAGGGCTGACGGAAAAACTGTTTTTT. Encoded protein: CASSLAAGLTEKLFF.

V gene TRBV6-5 combines with J gene TRBJ2-1; 7 nucleotides agree with TRBD1. Trimming at V came to 6 bases and at J to 1 base, leaving 3 bases not matched to a gene. The CDR3 is 14 amino acids. The germline CDR1 and CDR2 sequences are MNHEY and SVGAGI. CDR3 bases: TGTGCCAGCAGGACAGGGTTATCCTACAATGAGCAGTTCTTC. Translating gives CASRTGLSYNEQFF.

This chain connects TRBV7-2 to TRBJ2-5; 7 nucleotides line up with TRBD1. Trimming removed 1 base from V and 1 base from J; junction bases left unmatched: 15. CDR3 length equals 19 residues. Germline CDR1 is SGHTA and CDR2 is FQGNSA. The CDR3 here is CASSLVGGWGQIFQETQYF. The CDR3, as DNA: TGTGCCAGCAGCTTAGTAGGGGGCTGGGGTCAAATCTTCCAAGAGACCCAGTACTTC.

Only one count was recorded for this clone. This rearrangement joins TRBV5-1 to TRBJ2-5; D possibly corresponds to TRBD1 (5 bases). Per the germline V gene, CDR1 is SGHRS and CDR2 is YFSETQ. Trimming took off 0 bases at V and 3 bases at J, with 12 bases between the two ends. CDR3 size: 15 residues. The DNA of the CDR3 is TGCGCCAGCAGCTTGGGGCGACAGTCGGAAGAGACCCAGTACTTC. Translating it yields CASSLGRQSEETQYF.

V gene TRBV7-9 combines with J gene TRBJ2-2; tentative D call: TRBD2 (6 bases). Germline assignment: CDR1 SEHNR and CDR2 FQNEAQ (reference sequence). Trimming took 0 bases from V and 3 from J, leaving 14 bases between them. This CDR3 region has 17 residues. The CDR3 DNA reads as TGTGCCAGCAGCTTAGCCGCCGGGACTGGGGACACCGGGGAGCTGTTTTTT. It encodes CASSLAAGTGDTGELFF. Based on the CDR3 plus reference TRBV7-9 and TRBJ2-2, the full variable domain is DTGVSQNPRHKITKRGQNVTFRCDPISEHNRLYWYRQTLGQGPEFLTYFQNEAQLEKSRLLSDRFSAERPKGSFSTLEIQRTEQGDSAMYLCASSLAAGTGDTGELFFGEGSRLTVL.

The V and J genes are TRBV6-5 and TRBJ2-7; TRBD1 agrees at 7 bases. CDR3 length equals 13 residues. In germline, CDR1 is MNHEY, CDR2 SVGAGI. The V gene end was trimmed by 6 bases and the J gene end by 3 bases; junction bases not matched to a gene: 5. The CDR3 loop is CASSLGQSYEQYF. The CDR3 nucleotides read TGTGCCAGCAGCTTGGGACAGAGCTACGAGCAGTACTTC.

The V and J genes are TRBV7-6 and TRBJ1-5; no firm D call. Trimming cost V 5 bases and J 8 bases, with 13 bases left between them. Germline V CDR1 and CDR2: SGHVS, FNYEAQ. This CDR3 has 13 amino acids. Written as DNA, the CDR3 is TGTGCCAGCAGCCGAAGCCAGGTGGAGCCCCAGCATTTT. Translating it yields CASSRSQVEPQHF.

This chain links TRBV28 with TRBJ2-1; maybe TRBD2 (7 bases). CDR3 length: 14 residues. V lost 5 bases and J 3 bases, leaving 11 bases between the germline ends. Germline V lookup: CDR1 MDHEN, CDR2 SYDVKM. This chain's CDR3 is CASSSGTLYNEQFF. CDR3 sequence (DNA): TGTGCCAGCAGTAGCGGGACACTCTACAATGAGCAGTTCTTC.

The V call is TRBV19, the J call TRBJ2-4; 7 bases align to TRBD1. Looked up from germline, CDR1 is LNHDA and CDR2 is SQIVND (reference sequence). The CDR3 is 13 amino acids. V was clipped by 6 bases and J by 4 bases; unmatched bases: 3. The CDR3 sequence is CASRGRGKNIQYF. The CDR3 bases are TGTGCCAGTAGGGGCAGGGGGAAAAACATTCAGTACTTC.

The rearrangement uses TRBV5-1 and TRBJ2-7; 8 positions agree with TRBD1. CDR3 length: 15 amino acids. The ends lost 3 bases at V and 3 bases at J; junction bases unmatched: 8. Germline loops: CDR1 SGHRS, CDR2 YFSETQ. Written as DNA, the CDR3 is TGCGCCAGCAGCTCGACAGGGGACTCCTTCTACGAGCAGTACTTC. This encodes CASSSTGDSFYEQYF.

The chain employs TRBV29-1 and TRBJ1-2; no firm D call. The CDR3 runs to 16 residues. Germline V gene data show CDR1 as SQVTM and CDR2 as ANQGSEA. This chain's CDR3 is CTYSRPPIQANYGYTF. As DNA, the CDR3 is TGCACCTACAGTAGGCCTCCTATTCAAGCTAACTATGGCTACACCTTC.

The J gene is TRBJ2-1, the V gene TRBV2; 7 positions match TRBD1. The CDR3 contains 15 residues. The V gene end was trimmed by 6 bases and the J gene end by 3 bases; junction bases not matched to a gene: 8. The germline gives CDR1 SNHLY, CDR2 FYNNEI. The CDR3 nucleotides are TGTGCCAGCAGCGATCCGGGACAGCTCTACAATGAGCAGTTCTTC. It translates to CASSDPGQLYNEQFF.

The rearrangement uses TRBV5-1 and TRBJ2-7, with D unclear. CDR1 and CDR2 (germline): SGHRS, YFSETQ. V was clipped by 0 bases and J by 4 bases, with 11 bases between them. The CDR3 consists of 14 residues. The CDR3 loop reads CASSLGPRGYEQYF. CDR3 DNA: TGCGCCAGCAGCTTGGGGCCCAGAGGATACGAGCAGTACTTC.